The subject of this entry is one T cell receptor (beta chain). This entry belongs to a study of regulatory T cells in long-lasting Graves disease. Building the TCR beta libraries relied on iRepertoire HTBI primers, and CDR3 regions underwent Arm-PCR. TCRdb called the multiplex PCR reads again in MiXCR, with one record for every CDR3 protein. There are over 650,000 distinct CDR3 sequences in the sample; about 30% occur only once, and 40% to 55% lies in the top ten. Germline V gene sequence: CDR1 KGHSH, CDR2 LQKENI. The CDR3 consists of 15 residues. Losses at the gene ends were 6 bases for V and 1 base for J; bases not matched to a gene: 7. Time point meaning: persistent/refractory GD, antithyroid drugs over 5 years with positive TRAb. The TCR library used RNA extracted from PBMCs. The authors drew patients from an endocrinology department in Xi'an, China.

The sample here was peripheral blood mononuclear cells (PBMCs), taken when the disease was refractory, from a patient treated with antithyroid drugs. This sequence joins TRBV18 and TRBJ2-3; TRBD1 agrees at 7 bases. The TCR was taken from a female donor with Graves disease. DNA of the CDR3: TGTGCCAGCTCGGAATACAGGGGCCGCACAGATACGCAGTATTTT. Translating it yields CASSEYRGRTDTQYF.